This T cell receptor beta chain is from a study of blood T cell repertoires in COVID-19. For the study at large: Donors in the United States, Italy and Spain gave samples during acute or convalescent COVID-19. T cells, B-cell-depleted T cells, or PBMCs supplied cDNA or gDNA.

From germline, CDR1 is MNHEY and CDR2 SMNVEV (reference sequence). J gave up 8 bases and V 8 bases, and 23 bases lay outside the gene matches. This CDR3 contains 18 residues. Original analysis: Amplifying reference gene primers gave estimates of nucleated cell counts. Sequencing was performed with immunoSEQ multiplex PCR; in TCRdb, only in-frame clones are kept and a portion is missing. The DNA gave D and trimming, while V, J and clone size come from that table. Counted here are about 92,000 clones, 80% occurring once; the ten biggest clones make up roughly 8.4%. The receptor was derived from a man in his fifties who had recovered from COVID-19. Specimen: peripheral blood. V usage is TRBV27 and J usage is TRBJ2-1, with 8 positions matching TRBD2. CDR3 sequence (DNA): TGTGCCAGCCGCCAGGGGTCAGCGGGGGAGGCCAGCGGGGATGAGCAGTTCTTC. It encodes CASRQGSAGEASGDEQFF.